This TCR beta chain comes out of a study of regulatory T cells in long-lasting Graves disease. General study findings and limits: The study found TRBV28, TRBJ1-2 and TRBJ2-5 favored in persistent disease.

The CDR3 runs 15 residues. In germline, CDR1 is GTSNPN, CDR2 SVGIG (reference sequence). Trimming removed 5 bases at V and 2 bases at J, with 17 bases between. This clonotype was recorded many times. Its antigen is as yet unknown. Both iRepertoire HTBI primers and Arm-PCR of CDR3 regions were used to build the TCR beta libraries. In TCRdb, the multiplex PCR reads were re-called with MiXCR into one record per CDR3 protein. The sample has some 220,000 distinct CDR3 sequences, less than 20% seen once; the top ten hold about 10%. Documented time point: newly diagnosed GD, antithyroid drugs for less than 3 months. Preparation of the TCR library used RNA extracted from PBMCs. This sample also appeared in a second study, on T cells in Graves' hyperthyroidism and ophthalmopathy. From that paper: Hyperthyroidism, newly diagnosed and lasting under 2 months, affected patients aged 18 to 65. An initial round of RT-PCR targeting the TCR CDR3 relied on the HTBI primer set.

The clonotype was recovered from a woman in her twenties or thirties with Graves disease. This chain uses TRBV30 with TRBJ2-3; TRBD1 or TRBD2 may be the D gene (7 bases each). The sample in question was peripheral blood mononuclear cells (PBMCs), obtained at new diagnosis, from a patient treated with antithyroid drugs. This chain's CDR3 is CAWQYQGGVTDTQYF. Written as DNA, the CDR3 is TGTGCCTGGCAGTACCAGGGGGGGGTCACAGATACGCAGTATTTT.